The 13 T cell receptor beta chains reported below all come from one sample, sequenced in a study of technical replicates of blood from a handful of donors. Generated by immunoSEQ multiplex PCR, the TCRdb table keeps only in-frame clones and is missing some. This sample yields under 70,000 clones, of which roughly nine tenths are seen a single time; 0.3% to 0.4% belongs to the top ten. What was sequenced was T cells isolated from PBMCs. Receptors originate from a human donor in good health.

V usage is TRBV7-8 and J usage is TRBJ1-3; TRBD1 aligns across 8 bases. The germline gives CDR1 SGHVS, CDR2 FQNEAQ. V lost 4 bases, J lost 2 bases, and 4 bases stayed unmatched. CDR3 length: 15 residues. CDR3 in DNA: TGTGCCAGCAGCTCGACAGGGGTCCCTGGAAACACCATATATTTT. The encoded protein is CASSSTGVPGNTIYF.

The J gene is TRBJ1-1, the V gene TRBV5-5; maybe TRBD1 (6 bases). Per germline, CDR1 SGHKS and CDR2 YYEKEE (reference sequence). The CDR3 consists of 13 residues. The V end was cut by 4 bases, the J end by 4 bases, with 11 bases between. CDR3 loop: CASSITGTTEAFF. CDR3 nucleotides: TGTGCCAGCAGCATTACAGGGACCACTGAAGCTTTCTTT.

V usage is TRBV29-1 and J usage is TRBJ2-3, with TRBD2 identical over 10 bases. The CDR3 is 14 residues long. Looked up from germline, CDR1 is SQVTM and CDR2 is ANQGSEA. Trimming at V came to 3 bases and at J to 4 bases, leaving 4 bases not matched to a gene. The CDR3 DNA is TGCAGCGTTGAGGCTAGCGGGAGTCCAGATACGCAGTATTTT. Protein: CSVEASGSPDTQYF.

This chain uses TRBV6-1 with TRBJ2-7; D remains ambiguous. The CDR3 contains 15 residues. The germline V and J ends were trimmed by 1 base and 0 bases, with 10 bases remaining between them. Germline V gene sequence: CDR1 MNHNS, CDR2 SASEGT. The CDR3 bases are TGTGCCAGCAGTGAAGATTGGCGGAGCTCCTACGAGCAGTACTTC. Its translation is CASSEDWRSSYEQYF.

The rearrangement links TRBV11-3 to TRBJ2-7, with 9 bases aligning to TRBD1. The CDR3 spans 16 residues. Germline V CDR1 and CDR2: SGHNT, YENEEA. With 5 bases clipped from V and 3 bases from J, the junction kept 11 bases outside the gene matches. The CDR3 DNA sequence: TGTGCCAGCAGCCCCAACCGGGACAGGGCGGACTACGAGCAGTACTTC. It specifies CASSPNRDRADYEQYF.

This chain uses TRBV6-4 with TRBJ2-3, with no clear D. This CDR3 comprises 15 residues. V was trimmed by 2 bases and J by 1 base, leaving 10 bases between them. The V gene's germline CDR1 is MRHNA and CDR2 SNTAGT. DNA of the CDR3: TGTGCCAGCAGTGACGCTTGGCCTCGCACAGATACGCAGTATTTT. Translating gives CASSDAWPRTDTQYF.

This clone was seen just once. J is TRBJ2-1 and V is TRBV5-1, with D hard to call. The germline CDR1 and CDR2 sequences are SGHRS and YFSETQ. CDR3 size: 12 residues. Trimming removed 0 bases at V and 12 bases at J, with 10 bases between. CDR3 loop: CASSLDPAGQFF. In nucleotides, the CDR3 is TGCGCCAGCAGCTTGGACCCCGCAGGGCAGTTCTTC. The whole variable domain, remainder taken from reference TRBV5-1 and TRBJ2-1, is KAGVTQTPRYLIKTRGQQVTLSCSPISGHRSVSWYQQTPGQGLQFLFEYFSETQRNKGNFPGRFSGRQFSNSRSEMNVSTLELGDSALYLCASSLDPAGQFFGPGTRLTVL.

The chain has TRBV7-2 and TRBJ2-3, with a tentative D call TRBD1 (6 bases). This CDR3 has 15 amino acids. Germline assignment: CDR1 SGHTA and CDR2 FQGNSA. Trimming stripped 5 bases from V and 1 base from J, with 13 bases between. DNA of the CDR3: TGTGCCAGCAGCCGCGACAGGTCTCGCACAGATACGCAGTATTTT. It translates to CASSRDRSRTDTQYF.

J is TRBJ2-3 and V is TRBV9; D might be TRBD1 (5 bases). CDR3 length: 15 amino acids. V lost 4 bases, J lost 2 bases, and 14 bases lay in between. Germline lookup yields CDR1 SGDLS and CDR2 YYNGEE. CDR3 loop: CASSRTGENTDTQYF. CDR3 bases: TGTGCCAGCAGCCGAACAGGCGAAAACACAGATACGCAGTATTTT. The whole variable domain, remainder taken from reference TRBV9 and TRBJ2-3, is DSGVTQTPKHLITATGQRVTLRCSPRSGDLSVYWYQQSLDQGLQFLIQYYNGEERAKGNILERFSAQQFPDLHSELNLSSLELGDSALYFCASSRTGENTDTQYFGPGTRLTVL.

The rearrangement joins TRBV18 to TRBJ2-7; TRBD2 matches at 9 bases. With V trimmed by 3 bases and J by 5 bases, 11 bases remained unmatched. The CDR3 extends over 16 amino acids. CDR1 is KGHSH and CDR2 is LQKENI in the germline V gene. The CDR3 region is CASSPPIGAGGHEQYF. CDR3 bases: TGTGCCAGCTCACCCCCGATCGGCGCGGGAGGGCACGAGCAGTACTTC.

The chain uses TRBV9 and TRBJ1-1, with D possibly being TRBD1 (5 bases). Germline CDR1 reads SGDLS; CDR2 reads YYNGEE. The CDR3 is made up of 13 amino acids. V lost 0 bases, J lost 5 bases, and 8 bases lay in between. The CDR3 DNA is TGTGCCAGCAGCGTAGCAGGGAAGACTGAAGCTTTCTTT. Its protein product is CASSVAGKTEAFF. Filled out from reference TRBV9 and TRBJ1-1, the complete variable domain reads DSGVTQTPKHLITATGQRVTLRCSPRSGDLSVYWYQQSLDQGLQFLIQYYNGEERAKGNILERFSAQQFPDLHSELNLSSLELGDSALYFCASSVAGKTEAFFGQGTRLTVV.

V is TRBV5-1 and J is TRBJ1-2; 12 bases fit TRBD1. The CDR3 totals 16 residues. J was trimmed by 6 bases and V by 3 bases; bases with no gene match: 9. Germline CDR1 and CDR2: SGHRS and YFSETQ. CDR3 in amino acids: CASSSGQGARFDGYTF. CDR3 in DNA: TGCGCCAGCAGCTCGGGACAGGGGGCCCGCTTTGATGGCTACACCTTC. Looking up the rest from reference TRBV5-1 and TRBJ1-2 gives the full variable domain: KAGVTQTPRYLIKTRGQQVTLSCSPISGHRSVSWYQQTPGQGLQFLFEYFSETQRNKGNFPGRFSGRQFSNSRSEMNVSTLELGDSALYLCASSSGQGARFDGYTFGSGTRLTVV.

The chain has TRBV6-5 and TRBJ2-3; no firm D call. This CDR3 spans 13 amino acids. V lost 8 bases and J lost 2, with 11 bases in between. Germline V gene sequence: CDR1 MNHEY, CDR2 SVGAGI. The CDR3 nucleotides are TGTGCCAGCCAACGCGGCTCCACAGATACGCAGTATTTT. It yields the protein CASQRGSTDTQYF.